Below are 10 T cell receptor beta chains sequenced from a single sample in a study. Adaptor-ligated barcode primers were used to amplify TRBV12-4/TRBJ1-2 clonotypes. TCRdb ran MiXCR on the multiplex PCR reads and lists one entry per CDR3 protein. The data hold roughly 1,600 distinct CDR3 sequences, with around 4% observed a single time. Material: naive CD4+ T cells sorted from blood. Described subset: naive CD4+ T cells, CD4+CD45RA+CD25-. The receptors shown here come from a female donor with breast cancer.

This clonotype was recorded at least ten times. The chain recombines TRBV12-3 or TRBV12-4 with TRBJ1-2, with D possibly being TRBD1 (6 bases). V was pared by 5 bases and J by 3 bases, with 19 bases between. This CDR3 has 16 amino acids. For the CDR3, the DNA is TGTGCCAGCAGTCCCGCAGGCCGCAGGGGTCACTATGGCTACACCTTC. Its protein is CASSPAGRRGHYGYTF.

Within the sample, this clonotype is medium-sized (0.01 to 0.1%). The gene calls are TRBV12-3 or TRBV12-4 and TRBJ1-2; D is unresolved. The CDR3 covers 16 residues. V lost 5 bases, J lost 7 bases, and 23 bases lay in between. This chain's CDR3 is CASSQLTGRKISGYTF. In nucleotides, the CDR3 is TGTGCCAGCAGTCAACTCACCGGGAGAAAGATCAGTGGCTACACCTTC.

This clonotype is categorized as medium-sized. V gene TRBV12-3 or TRBV12-4 combines with J gene TRBJ1-2; unclear D gene. Trimming pared 6 bases from V and 2 bases from J, leaving 10 bases between. There are 13 residues in the CDR3. The CDR3 bases are TGTGCCAGCAGAAGGACGGTGAACTATGGCTACACCTTC. It translates to CASRRTVNYGYTF.

This clonotype appeared many times. V usage is TRBV12-3 or TRBV12-4 and J usage is TRBJ1-2, with a tentative D call TRBD1 (6 bases). The V end lost 6 bases, the J end lost 7 bases, and 15 bases lay between the germline ends. The length of the CDR3 is 13 residues. CDR3 amino acids: CASSHGQRGGYTF. The CDR3 nucleotides are TGTGCCAGCAGCCACGGACAGCGCGGTGGCTACACCTTC.

By its share, this clonotype is medium-sized. The chain links TRBV12-3 or TRBV12-4 to TRBJ1-2; no clear D gene. CDR3 length equals 12 residues. Trimming removed 3 bases at V and 5 bases at J, with 7 bases between. The CDR3 reads CASSFLGYGYTF. In nucleotides, the CDR3 is TGTGCCAGCAGTTTTCTCGGATATGGCTACACCTTC.

This clonotype ranks as large. The chain joins TRBV12-3 or TRBV12-4 to TRBJ1-2, with D unresolved. This CDR3 spans 13 amino acids. V lost 4 bases and J 4 bases, leaving 10 bases between the germline ends. Here the CDR3 reads CASSSNNGYGYTF. The CDR3 coding sequence is TGTGCCAGCAGTTCAAACAACGGCTATGGCTACACCTTC.

This clonotype has at least ten counts. DNA of the CDR3: TGTGCCAGCAGCATCTATGGCTACACCTTC. Its protein is CASSIYGYTF. This rearrangement joins TRBV12-3 or TRBV12-4 to TRBJ1-2; no clear D. Between the trimmed V and J ends, which lost 6 bases and 4 bases, there was a span of 3 bases. CDR3 length: 10 residues.

By share, this clonotype ranks as medium-sized. The chain combines TRBV12-3 or TRBV12-4 with TRBJ1-2; no definite D call. Between the trimmed V and J ends, which lost 3 bases and 5 bases, there was a span of 7 bases. The CDR3 is 12 residues long. As DNA, the CDR3 is TGTGCCAGCAGTTTGGAAGCTTATGGCTACACCTTC. Translating gives CASSLEAYGYTF.

This clonotype is categorized as medium-sized. The CDR3 DNA reads TGTGCCAGCAGTCCCGGTCTGCAGGGGCCTTGGTATGGCTACACCTTC. This sequence encodes CASSPGLQGPWYGYTF. V gene TRBV12-3 or TRBV12-4 combines with J gene TRBJ1-2; a possible D gene is TRBD1 (6 bases). This CDR3 comprises 16 residues. Trimming removed 5 bases from V and 5 bases from J, with 21 bases in between.

The V and J genes are TRBV12-3 or TRBV12-4 and TRBJ1-2, with D maybe TRBD1 (6 bases). CDR3 length: 14 amino acids. Trimming pared 3 bases from V and 7 bases from J, leaving 15 bases between. DNA for the CDR3: TGTGCCAGCAGTTTTACGGCAGGGGCTGGTGGCTACACCTTC. Its protein is CASSFTAGAGGYTF.